This passage covers 19 T cell receptor beta chains from one sample sequenced in a study of T cell changes during pregnancy in multiple sclerosis. Libraries were prepared by immunoSEQ multiplex PCR; TCRdb keeps only in-frame clonotypes and omits some of them. Here the sample spans tens of thousands of clones, approximately 91% being singletons. This specimen consisted of peripheral blood, obtained in the second trimester of pregnancy. The origin of the receptors is a female donor in good health, enrolled as a control in a pregnancy study.

The chain links TRBV7-8 to TRBJ2-1; a possible D gene is TRBD2 (5 bases). The germline V gene has CDR1 SGHVS and CDR2 FQNEAQ. There are 16 residues in the CDR3. Trimming removed 5 bases from V and 0 bases from J, with 14 bases in between. CDR3 sequence (DNA): TGTGCCAGCAGCCCTGGACTGGTAAGCTCCTACAATGAGCAGTTCTTC. It encodes CASSPGLVSSYNEQFF. Together with reference TRBV7-8 and TRBJ2-1, the CDR3 gives the full variable domain: GAGVSQSPRYKVAKRGQDVALRCDPISGHVSLFWYQQALGQGPEFLTYFQNEAQLDKSGLPSDRFFAERPEGSVSTLKIQRTQQEDSAVYLCASSPGLVSSYNEQFFGPGTRLTVL.

The chain is built from TRBV18 and TRBJ1-5; a possible D gene is TRBD1 (5 bases). From germline, CDR1 is KGHSH and CDR2 LQKENI. The CDR3 is 13 amino acids. Trimming shortened V by 2 bases and J by 6 bases, and 8 bases separated the two germline ends. The CDR3 protein is CASSPGASQPQHF. The CDR3 DNA reads TGTGCCAGCTCACCAGGGGCAAGTCAGCCCCAGCATTTT.

The V call is TRBV7-9, the J call TRBJ2-1; 9 bases map to TRBD2. This CDR3 spans 18 amino acids. CDR1 and CDR2 from the germline V gene are SEHNR and FQNEAQ (reference sequence). Trimming at V came to 3 bases and at J to 3 bases, leaving 12 bases not matched to a gene. The CDR3 loop reads CASSFPGSGSVGYNEQFF. CDR3 coding DNA: TGTGCCAGCAGCTTTCCCGGTAGCGGGAGCGTTGGCTACAATGAGCAGTTCTTC.

J is TRBJ2-1 and V is TRBV4-3, with 10 nucleotides matching TRBD2. Germline loops: CDR1 LGHNA, CDR2 YSLEER. The CDR3 loop spans 17 amino acids. J lost 10 bases, V lost 0 bases, and 12 bases had no gene match. As DNA, the CDR3 is TGCGCCAGCAGCCAAGATACAGGCCAGCGGGGGGGCAACGAGCAGTTCTTC. This sequence encodes CASSQDTGQRGGNEQFF.

This chain connects TRBV5-1 to TRBJ1-1; D is possibly TRBD1 (6 bases). Germline V CDR1 and CDR2: SGHRS, YFSETQ. V lost 5 bases and J 3 bases, leaving 14 bases between the germline ends. This CDR3 contains 14 residues. The CDR3 coding sequence is TGCGCCAGCAGACAGAGGGGGTGGGACACTGAAGCTTTCTTT. Its translation is CASRQRGWDTEAFF.

The CDR3 sequence: CASSSLANEKLFF. CDR3 nucleotides: TGTGCCAGCAGCTCTCTGGCAAATGAAAAACTGTTTTTT. The genes are TRBV7-9 and TRBJ1-4, with D hard to call. From germline, CDR1 is SEHNR and CDR2 FQNEAQ (reference sequence). V lost 4 bases and J lost 5, with 8 bases in between. The CDR3 spans 13 residues.

The chain employs TRBV11-2 and TRBJ2-4; the match to TRBD2 covers 8 bases. The CDR3 totals 16 residues. Germline-derived CDR1 and CDR2 are SGHAT and FQNNGV. Losses at the gene ends were 5 bases for V and 2 bases for J; bases not matched to a gene: 8. CDR3 nucleotide sequence: TGTGCCAGCAGCCTAGCGGGCAGGGGATCCAAAAACATTCAGTACTTC. Protein: CASSLAGRGSKNIQYF. Full variable domain (outside the CDR3, taken from reference TRBV11-2 and TRBJ2-4): EAGVAQSPRYKIIEKRQSVAFWCNPISGHATLYWYQQILGQGPKLLIQFQNNGVVDDSQLPKDRFSAERLKGVDSTLKIQPAKLEDSAVYLCASSLAGRGSKNIQYFGAGTRLSVL.

V gene TRBV6-1 combines with J gene TRBJ2-3, with 8 bases fitting TRBD2. V was clipped by 5 bases and J by 4 bases; unmatched bases: 8. CDR3 length: 15 residues. Germline V gives CDR1 MNHNS, CDR2 SASEGT. The CDR3 loop reads CASSLFRGGADTQYF. Written as DNA, the CDR3 is TGTGCCAGCAGTCTGTTCCGGGGGGGGGCAGATACGCAGTATTTT.

The rearrangement joins TRBV9 to TRBJ2-6; 9 nucleotides align to TRBD1. Germline CDR1 SGDLS, CDR2 YYNGEE. CDR3 length equals 20 residues. With V trimmed by 2 bases and J by 0 bases, 12 bases remained unmatched. The CDR3: CASSVRTGERGNSGANVLTF. CDR3 nucleotides: TGTGCCAGCAGCGTTAGGACAGGGGAACGTGGAAACTCTGGGGCCAACGTCCTGACTTTC.

The rearrangement links TRBV19 to TRBJ1-1; D ambiguous. Trimming removed 4 bases from V and 0 bases from J, with 12 bases in between. Germline V CDR1 and CDR2: LNHDA, SQIVND (reference sequence). The CDR3 has 15 residues. CDR3 residues: CASSKTVTMNTEAFF. CDR3 DNA: TGTGCCAGTAGTAAGACGGTGACTATGAACACTGAAGCTTTCTTT.

The chain links TRBV19 to TRBJ2-1, with TRBD1 matching 9 bases. The CDR3 is made up of 17 amino acids. V gave up 1 base and J gave up 7 bases; unmatched junction bases: 11. In germline, CDR1 is LNHDA, CDR2 SQIVND (reference sequence). CDR3 region: CASSIGSGTGPLNEQFF. The CDR3 DNA reads as TGTGCCAGTAGTATAGGTTCCGGGACAGGGCCCCTAAATGAGCAGTTCTTC.

The V gene is TRBV5-1, the J gene TRBJ2-1, with D possibly TRBD2 on 5 matching bases. The CDR3 consists of 16 residues. Germline CDR1 SGHRS, CDR2 YFSETQ. V was cut by 0 bases and J by 8 bases, with 18 bases left in between. This CDR3 is CASSLVERRVFDEQFF. Here the CDR3 DNA reads TGCGCCAGCAGCTTGGTGGAGCGGCGGGTTTTTGATGAGCAGTTCTTC. Variable domain in full (rest from reference TRBV5-1 and TRBJ2-1): KAGVTQTPRYLIKTRGQQVTLSCSPISGHRSVSWYQQTPGQGLQFLFEYFSETQRNKGNFPGRFSGRQFSNSRSEMNVSTLELGDSALYLCASSLVERRVFDEQFFGPGTRLTVL.

In its sample, this clone was seen once. The rearrangement uses TRBV6-1 and TRBJ2-5, with D unresolved. Trimming took off 2 bases at V and 5 bases at J, with 9 bases between the two ends. CDR3 length: 13 residues. Germline V gene sequence: CDR1 MNHNS, CDR2 SASEGT. CDR3 nucleotides: TGTGCCAGCAGTGAAAGACTCCTGGAGACCCAGTACTTC. Translated: CASSERLLETQYF.

This chain links TRBV11-2 with TRBJ1-2; unclear D gene. CDR1 SGHAT and CDR2 FQNNGV come from the germline V gene. The CDR3 has 17 residues. V lost 1 base to trimming and J lost 4 bases, with 19 bases between them. The CDR3 protein is CASSLVGNRFHLYGYTF. The CDR3 DNA reads TGTGCCAGCAGCTTAGTGGGCAACCGATTCCACCTCTATGGCTACACCTTC. Combining the CDR3 with reference TRBV11-2 and TRBJ1-2 gives the whole variable domain EAGVAQSPRYKIIEKRQSVAFWCNPISGHATLYWYQQILGQGPKLLIQFQNNGVVDDSQLPKDRFSAERLKGVDSTLKIQPAKLEDSAVYLCASSLVGNRFHLYGYTFGSGTRLTVV.

V and J are TRBV7-2 and TRBJ2-7, with D possibly TRBD2 on 5 matching bases. From germline, CDR1 is SGHTA and CDR2 FQGNSA. Trimming cost V 2 bases and J 1 base, with 12 bases left between them. The CDR3 runs to 15 residues. The chain's CDR3 is CASSLMWERSYEQYF. The CDR3 nucleotides are TGTGCCAGCAGCTTAATGTGGGAGAGGTCCTACGAGCAGTACTTC.

The chain combines TRBV7-9 with TRBJ2-7; 8 bases match TRBD1. Looked up from germline, CDR1 is SEHNR and CDR2 is FQNEAQ (reference sequence). CDR3 length equals 15 residues. After removal of 5 bases from V and 6 bases from J, the junction contained 12 bases not matched to a gene. DNA of the CDR3: TGTGCCAGCAGCCCTAGAGGACAGGGCGGAGGCGAGCAGTACTTC. It yields the protein CASSPRGQGGGEQYF.

This clone appeared a single time. The genes are TRBV9 and TRBJ2-2, with D possibly being TRBD1 (6 bases). Trimming removed 0 bases from V and 5 bases from J, with 8 bases in between. The CDR3 totals 14 residues. From germline, CDR1 is SGDLS and CDR2 YYNGEE. Here the CDR3 DNA reads TGTGCCAGCAGCGTAGGGCAGGGGACCGGGGAGCTGTTTTTT. Translation: CASSVGQGTGELFF.

The chain employs TRBV6-5 and TRBJ1-5; D is ambiguous. From germline, CDR1 is MNHEY and CDR2 SVGAGI. CDR3 length: 12 amino acids. Trimming removed 5 bases at V and 3 bases at J, with 5 bases between. CDR3 sequence: CASSSNNQPQHF. The CDR3 bases are TGTGCCAGCAGTAGCAACAATCAGCCCCAGCATTTT.

This clone was detected only once. Here the CDR3 reads CASLTSRDRTTYGYTF. Written as DNA, the CDR3 is TGTGCCAGCCTTACAAGCCGGGACAGGACCACATATGGCTACACCTTC. The rearrangement uses TRBV2 and TRBJ1-2, with 8 nucleotides matching TRBD1. The junction had 16 bases not matched to a gene; V was cut back by 8 bases and J by 5 bases. Germline CDR1 and CDR2: SNHLY and FYNNEI. This CDR3 spans 16 amino acids.